These 16 T cell receptor beta chains share one sample of origin, sequenced in a study of blood T cell repertoires in COVID-19. Using immunoSEQ multiplex PCR, the repertoire was profiled, and TCRdb retains in-frame clones only, with some absent. This table holds approximately 190,000 clones, 84% found once. What was sequenced was peripheral blood. These TCRs come from a woman between 65 and 79 years old with active or convalescent COVID-19.

The chain couples TRBV3-1 (or the pseudogene TRBV3-2) to TRBJ2-7; 9 bases line up with TRBD2. From germline, CDR1 is LGHDT and CDR2 YNNKEL (reference sequence). With 0 bases clipped from V and 7 bases from J, the junction kept 7 bases outside the gene matches. This CDR3 is 15 amino acids long. The CDR3 DNA is TGTGCCAGCAGCCAAGACGCTAGCGGGGCCTGGGAGCAGTACTTC. Its protein product is CASSQDASGAWEQYF.

This rearrangement joins TRBV2 to TRBJ1-5; D is undetermined. CDR3 length: 14 residues. V gave up 3 bases and J gave up 4 bases, with 10 bases separating them. Germline CDR1 is SNHLY and CDR2 is FYNNEI. The DNA of the CDR3 is TGTGCCAGCAGTGACCGTCAGCGAAATCAGCCCCAGCATTTT. The encoded protein is CASSDRQRNQPQHF.

This chain links TRBV7-9 with TRBJ1-3, with 7 bases matching TRBD1. This CDR3 is built from 15 residues. V was clipped by 5 bases and J by 3 bases; unmatched bases: 7. Looked up from germline, CDR1 is SEHNR and CDR2 is FQNEAQ (reference sequence). CDR3 bases: TGTGCCAGCAGCCCGCCGGGACAGAGTGGAAACACCATATATTTT. As protein: CASSPPGQSGNTIYF.

This rearrangement joins TRBV18 to TRBJ1-2; D uncertain. Germline lookup yields CDR1 KGHSH and CDR2 LQKENI. This CDR3 has 13 residues. With 3 bases removed from V and 5 bases from J, the gap between germline ends came to 10 bases. The CDR3 protein is CASSPNEQYGYTF. The CDR3, as DNA: TGTGCCAGCTCACCGAATGAACAGTATGGCTACACCTTC.

This clone was seen more than once but under ten times. The rearrangement uses TRBV18 and TRBJ1-4; 7 nucleotides match TRBD1. The CDR3 length is 15 residues. Germline CDR1 and CDR2: KGHSH and LQKENI. The J segment lost 7 bases and the V segment lost 3 bases, leaving 8 bases of the junction unmatched. The CDR3 spells CASSPTTGTAEKLFF. DNA for the CDR3: TGTGCCAGCTCACCGACGACAGGGACCGCTGAAAAACTGTTTTTT.

The rearrangement uses TRBV7-9 and TRBJ1-4, with TRBD1 matching 8 bases. V lost 5 bases to trimming and J lost 6 bases; unmatched junction nucleotides: 8. This CDR3 has 15 residues. Germline V gene data show CDR1 as SEHNR and CDR2 as FQNEAQ (reference sequence). The CDR3 region is CASSPQGATDEKLFF. The CDR3 DNA sequence: TGTGCCAGCAGCCCCCAGGGGGCTACTGATGAAAAACTGTTTTTT.

This clone has more than one count but fewer than ten. The chain links TRBV28 to TRBJ1-4, with 8 positions matching TRBD1. Germline V gene data show CDR1 as MDHEN and CDR2 as SYDVKM. Trimming took 5 bases from V and 5 from J; bases not matched to a gene: 4. The CDR3 totals 14 residues. In DNA form, the CDR3 reads TGTGCCAGCAGTGGACAGGGCCTGAATGAAAAACTGTTTTTT. Amino acids: CASSGQGLNEKLFF.

J is TRBJ1-1 and V is TRBV19; D not certain. This CDR3 has 13 amino acids. Germline V lookup: CDR1 LNHDA, CDR2 SQIVND (reference sequence). V dropped 6 bases and J dropped 2 bases, with 10 bases sitting between them. Here the CDR3 reads CASSTQKNTEAFF. CDR3 sequence (DNA): TGTGCCAGTAGCACACAGAAAAACACTGAAGCTTTCTTT.

V and J are TRBV11-2 and TRBJ1-1, with 8 bases lining up with TRBD1. CDR3 length equals 16 residues. Germline V gene sequence: CDR1 SGHAT, CDR2 FQNNGV. V shed 4 bases and J 4 bases; nucleotides not matched to a gene: 11. CDR3 bases: TGTGCCAGCAGCTCAGGACAGGGACATGCGAGCACTGAAGCTTTCTTT. This gives the protein CASSSGQGHASTEAFF.

The chain is built from TRBV24-1 and TRBJ1-5; D gene uncertain. The V end was cut by 6 bases, the J end by 9 bases, with 14 bases between. The CDR3 covers 13 residues. The germline CDR1 and CDR2 sequences are KGHDR and SFDVKD. The CDR3 region is CATSRESLGPQHF. CDR3 nucleotides: TGTGCCACCAGTCGGGAGAGCCTGGGGCCCCAGCATTTT.

The V gene is TRBV9, the J gene TRBJ2-3; 13 bases fit TRBD2. V lost 0 bases and J lost 4; bases outside the gene matches: 2. CDR3 length: 16 amino acids. Looked up from germline, CDR1 is SGDLS and CDR2 is YYNGEE. Here the CDR3 DNA reads TGTGCCAGCAGCGTAGGACTAGCGGGAGGTGCAGATACGCAGTATTTT. Its translation: CASSVGLAGGADTQYF.

The J gene is TRBJ1-3, the V gene TRBV23-1, with a possible D match to TRBD1 (5 bases). TRBV23-1 is assigned to the ORF class and has an uncertain function. With 2 bases removed from V and 2 bases from J, the gap between germline ends came to 13 bases. The CDR3 runs to 16 residues. CDR3 DNA: TGCGCCAGCAGTCAACGGGACTGGCTCACTGGAAACACCATATATTTT. Translation gives CASSQRDWLTGNTIYF.

The J gene is TRBJ2-7, the V gene TRBV9; the D gene is possibly TRBD2 (6 bases). V was shortened by 0 bases and J by 2 bases, with 18 bases between the two germline ends. Germline V gene data show CDR1 as SGDLS and CDR2 as YYNGEE. This CDR3 contains 17 residues. The CDR3 reads CASSVAGGRSQPYEQYF. The CDR3 bases are TGTGCCAGCAGCGTAGCTGGAGGGAGGTCCCAACCCTACGAGCAGTACTTC.

This clone was counted once. This chain joins TRBV3-1 (or the pseudogene TRBV3-2) and TRBJ1-5; unclear D gene. Trimming removed 1 base from V and 0 bases from J, with 13 bases in between. CDR3 size: 17 residues. Germline V gene sequence: CDR1 LGHDT, CDR2 YNNKEL (reference sequence). The CDR3 coding sequence is TGTGCCAGCAGCCAAGGGCAGTTGAGGTATAGCAATCAGCCCCAGCATTTT. Encoded protein: CASSQGQLRYSNQPQHF.

V gene TRBV3-1 (or the pseudogene TRBV3-2) combines with J gene TRBJ2-7; D is possibly TRBD2 (5 bases). CDR3 length equals 16 residues. Per the germline V gene, CDR1 is LGHDT and CDR2 is YNNKEL (reference sequence). V lost 1 base and J lost 2, with 15 bases in between. The CDR3 DNA reads as TGTGCCAGCAGCCAAGGCGGGCGGGTAGATACCTACGAGCAGTACTTC. This translates into CASSQGGRVDTYEQYF.

This chain links TRBV5-4 with TRBJ1-1; perhaps TRBD1 as D (5 bases). Germline V gene data show CDR1 as SGHNT and CDR2 as YYREEE (reference sequence). This CDR3 region has 15 residues. Trimming shortened V by 4 bases and J by 7 bases, and 20 bases separated the two germline ends. For the CDR3, the DNA is TGTGCCAGCAGCGCCAACGTGGTGGGGCAGGGTGAAGCTTTCTTT. Its translation is CASSANVVGQGEAFF. Based on the CDR3 plus reference TRBV5-4 and TRBJ1-1, the full variable domain is ETGVTQSPTHLIKTRGQQVTLRCSSQSGHNTVSWYQQALGQGPQFIFQYYREEENGRGNFPPRFSGLQFPNYSSELNVNALELDDSALYLCASSANVVGQGEAFFGQGTRLTVV.